This T cell receptor (beta chain) was sequenced in a study of T cell repertoires in cytomegalovirus infection. In regard to this clonotype: The antigen is not known.

MiXCR, applied by TCRdb to the reads, yields one record per CDR3 protein. This table has about 480,000 distinct CDR3 sequences, about 33% appearing once. Sequences were derived from cultured PBMCs, sampled from culture after CMV antigen stimulation. The sequence derives from a human donor in good health (CMV status not recorded). Some clones in this sample may be carry-over from other donors' samples.

The CDR3 region has the DNA TGTGCCAGTAGACCGGGACAGAACTCCTACGAGCAGTACTTC. Translated, it gives CASRPGQNSYEQYF. The rearrangement joins TRBV19 to TRBJ2-7, with 7 bases that match TRBD1. With V trimmed by 6 bases and J by 0 bases, 5 bases remained unmatched. The CDR3 length is 14 residues. Germline V gene lookup returns CDR1 LNHDA and CDR2 SQIVND (reference sequence).